Here is one T cell receptor (beta chain) with its context. Its antigen is not known. This record comes from a study of T cells in localized non-small cell lung cancer. Broader study findings: Detection in adjacent lung was observed for a median around 59 of the top 100 tumor clones. Uninvolved adjacent lung had the highest recorded T cell clonality, with tumor below it.

Trimming pared 0 bases from V and 10 bases from J, leaving 16 bases between. Germline CDR1 and CDR2: SGHRS and YFSETQ. This CDR3 contains 14 residues. Clones were read by immunoSEQ multiplex PCR, and TCRdb kept only the in-frame ones, dropping some. Of over 65,000 clones listed, approximately 84% were seen once; the top ten hold 1% to 1.5%. The receptor was derived from a female donor at least 60 years old with stage I lung adenocarcinoma. The sample consisted of peripheral blood, taken before any cancer treatment. The gene calls are TRBV5-1 and TRBJ1-1; D remains unclear. The CDR3 loop reads CASSLAGTQGRAFF. CDR3 DNA sequence: TGCGCCAGCAGCTTGGCGGGCACCCAAGGGCGAGCTTTCTTT.